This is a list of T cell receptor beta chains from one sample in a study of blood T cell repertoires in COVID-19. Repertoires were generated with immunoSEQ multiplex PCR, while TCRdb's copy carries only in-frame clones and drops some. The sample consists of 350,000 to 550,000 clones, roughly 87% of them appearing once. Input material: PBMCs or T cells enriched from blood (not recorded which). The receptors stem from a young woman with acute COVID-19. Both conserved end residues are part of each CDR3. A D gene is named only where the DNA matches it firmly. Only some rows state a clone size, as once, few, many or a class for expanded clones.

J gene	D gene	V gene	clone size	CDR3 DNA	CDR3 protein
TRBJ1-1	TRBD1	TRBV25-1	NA	TGTGCCAGCAGCCCGGACAGGGGGTTCACTGAAGCTTTCTTT	CASSPDRGFTEAFF
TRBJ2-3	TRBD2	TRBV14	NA	TGTGCCAGCAGTCGATCGGGGGGGCGGAGCACAGATACGCAGTATTTT	CASSRSGGRSTDTQYF
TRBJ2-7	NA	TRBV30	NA	TGTGCCTGGAGTGTCTACAGTGCCTACGAGCAGTACTTC	CAWSVYSAYEQYF
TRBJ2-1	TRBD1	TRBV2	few	TGTGCCAGCACCGATGGACAGGGGATCAATGAGCAGTTCTTC	CASTDGQGINEQFF
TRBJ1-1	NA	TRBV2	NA	TGTGCCAGCAGCGGGACATACACTGAAGCTTTCTTT	CASSGTYTEAFF
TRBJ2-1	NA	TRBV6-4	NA	TGTGCCAGCAGTGGGGGGGACGGCGGGAATGAGCAGTTCTTC	CASSGGDGGNEQFF
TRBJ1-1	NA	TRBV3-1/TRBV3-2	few	TGTGCCAGCAGCCAAGGGACTATTTTGAACACTGAAGCTTTCTTT	CASSQGTILNTEAFF
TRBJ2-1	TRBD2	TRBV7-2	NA	TGTGCCAGCAGCTTGGTAGCGGGAGGGGATGAGCAGTTCTTC	CASSLVAGGDEQFF
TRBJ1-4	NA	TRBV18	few	TGTGCCAGCTCACCACAAGTGGCGGGAACTAATGAAAAACTGTTTTTT	CASSPQVAGTNEKLFF
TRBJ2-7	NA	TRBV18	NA	TGTGCCAGCTCACCAACTGAGGGAAGCTCCTACGAGCAGTACTTC	CASSPTEGSSYEQYF
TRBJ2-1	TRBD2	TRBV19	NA	TGTGCCAGTAGTATTAATCTGGGACTAGCGGGGGTCAATGAGCAGTTCTTC	CASSINLGLAGVNEQFF
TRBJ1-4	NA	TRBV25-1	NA	TGTGCCAGCTCTAGAGGGAGGATGGCCACTAATGAAAAACTGTTTTTT	CASSRGRMATNEKLFF
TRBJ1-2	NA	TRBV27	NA	TGTGCCAGCAGTCCTTCGGGACATAACTATGGCTACACCTTC	CASSPSGHNYGYTF
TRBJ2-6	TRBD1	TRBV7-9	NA	TGTGCCAGCACCCTAGGGGGCGGCAGGGGGCTTCTAACCTCTGGGGCCAACGTCCTGACTTTC	CASTLGGGRGLLTSGANVLTF
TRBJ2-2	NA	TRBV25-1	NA	TGTGCCAGCAGAGCCGGGACACCGAACACCGGGGAGCTGTTTTTT	CASRAGTPNTGELFF
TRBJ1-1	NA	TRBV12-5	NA	TGTGCTAGTGGTTTGGTAAGTTCCGGAGGTGAAGCTTTCTTT	CASGLVSSGGEAFF
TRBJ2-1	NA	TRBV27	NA	TGTGCCAGCAGTTACCGTAGGGGGAATGAGCAGTTCTTC	CASSYRRGNEQFF
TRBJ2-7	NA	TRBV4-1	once	TGCGCCAGCAGCCAATCAGACATGGTTACCTACGAGCAGTACTTC	CASSQSDMVTYEQYF
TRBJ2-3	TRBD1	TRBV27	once	TGTGCCAGCAGGACAGGGGAACCCTACACAGATACGCAGTATTTT	CASRTGEPYTDTQYF
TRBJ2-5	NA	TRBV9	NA	TGTGCCAGCAGCAGGGGGGGGTCTCCTAAAGAGACCCAGTACTTC	CASSRGGSPKETQYF
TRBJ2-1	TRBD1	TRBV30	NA	TGTGCCTGGAGGCAGACAGGGATGCGCTACAATGAGCAGTTCTTC	CAWRQTGMRYNEQFF
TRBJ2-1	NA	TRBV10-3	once	TGTGCCATCAGTGGTCTGCCGGGAGAGGATTCTGAGCAGTTCTTC	CAISGLPGEDSEQFF
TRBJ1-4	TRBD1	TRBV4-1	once	TGCGCCAGCAGCCTAACAGGGGAGGAAAAACTGTTTTTT	CASSLTGEEKLFF
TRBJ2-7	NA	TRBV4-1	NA	TGCGCCAGCAGCCAAGATGTCCATTACGAGCAGTACTTC	CASSQDVHYEQYF
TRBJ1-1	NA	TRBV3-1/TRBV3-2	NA	TGTGCCAGCAGCCAAGAAAGGACTTCTGAAGCTTTCTTT	CASSQERTSEAFF
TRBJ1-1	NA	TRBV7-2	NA	TGTGCCAGCAGCTTATCAGTGAACACTGAAGCTTTCTTT	CASSLSVNTEAFF
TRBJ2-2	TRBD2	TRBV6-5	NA	TGTGCCAGCAGTATCTGGACTAGCGGGAGAGGGGAGCTGTTTTTT	CASSIWTSGRGELFF
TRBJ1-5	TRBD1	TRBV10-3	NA	TGTGCCATCAGTGGGACAGGGTCCGATCAGCCCCAGCATTTT	CAISGTGSDQPQHF
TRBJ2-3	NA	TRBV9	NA	TGTGCCAGCAGCTACGGGGGAACTAGCACAGATACGCAGTATTTT	CASSYGGTSTDTQYF
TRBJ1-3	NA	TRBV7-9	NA	TGTGCCAGGGACTCGTACTCTGGAAACACCATATATTTT	CARDSYSGNTIYF
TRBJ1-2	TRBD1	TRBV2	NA	TGTGCCAGCCGCCGGGACAGGGGCGGCTACACCTTC	CASRRDRGGYTF
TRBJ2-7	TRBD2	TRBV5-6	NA	TGTGCCAGCAGCTTCAGGACTAGGACCTACGAGCAGTACTTC	CASSFRTRTYEQYF
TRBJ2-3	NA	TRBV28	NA	TGTGCCAGCAGAAACCCACAAGGCAGGGTTGGAGATACGCAGTATTTT	CASRNPQGRVGDTQYF
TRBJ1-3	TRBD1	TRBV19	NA	TGTGCCAGTAGTATGGAGGGGGCTCATGGAAACACCATATATTTT	CASSMEGAHGNTIYF
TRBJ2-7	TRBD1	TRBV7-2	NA	TGTGCCAGCAGCCAACAGGGGTACGAGCAGTACTTC	CASSQQGYEQYF
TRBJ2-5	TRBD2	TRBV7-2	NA	TGTGCCAGCAGCCCCCGGACTAGCGGGCAAGAGACCCAGTACTTC	CASSPRTSGQETQYF
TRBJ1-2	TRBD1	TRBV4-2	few	TGTGCCAGCAGGACCGGGACAGAGAGTTACTATGGCTACACCTTC	CASRTGTESYYGYTF
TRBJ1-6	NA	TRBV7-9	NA	TGTGCCAGCAGCCAGCCGGGAATCTATAATTCACCCCTCCACTTT	CASSQPGIYNSPLHF